The 3 T cell receptor beta chains in this list originate from one sample, sequenced in a study of T cell responses to AZD1222 COVID-19 vaccine. The table came from immunoSEQ multiplex PCR; TCRdb's copy has only in-frame clones and leaves some out. The table records around 140,000 clones, about 92% of them present only once. The sample consisted of peripheral blood, taken on day 0 of AZD1222 vaccination. The receptors derive from an adult in good health.

The chain has TRBV18 and TRBJ1-2, with a possible D match to TRBD1 (6 bases). V gave up 1 base and J gave up 7 bases, with 10 bases separating them. There are 13 residues in the CDR3. Looked up from germline, CDR1 is KGHSH and CDR2 is LQKENI. The CDR3 loop reads CASSPQGVFGYTF. CDR3 bases: TGTGCCAGCTCACCACAGGGGGTCTTTGGCTACACCTTC. Drawing the rest from reference TRBV18 and TRBJ1-2, the complete variable domain is NAGVMQNPRHLVRRRGQEARLRCSPMKGHSHVYWYRQLPEEGLKFMVYLQKENIIDESGMPKERFSAEFPKEGPSILRIQQVVRGDSAAYFCASSPQGVFGYTFGSGTRLTVV.

The chain is built from TRBV5-1 and TRBJ1-3; 9 bases are a match to TRBD1. In germline, CDR1 is SGHRS, CDR2 YFSETQ. Trimming cost V 5 bases and J 4 bases; bases outside gene matches: 7. This CDR3 comprises 15 residues. Here the CDR3 DNA reads TGCGCCAGCAGTTCACGGACAGGGGACGGAAACACCATATATTTT. Its translation: CASSSRTGDGNTIYF.

The chain is built from TRBV14 and TRBJ1-2; 8 bases fit TRBD1. This CDR3 is 17 amino acids long. Germline-derived CDR1 and CDR2 are SGHDN and FVKESK. Unmatched junction bases numbered 14, after V lost 1 base and J lost 7 bases. CDR3 region: CASSQGVSVQGAFGYTF. The DNA for the CDR3 is TGTGCCAGCAGCCAAGGAGTTTCGGTCCAGGGGGCGTTTGGCTACACCTTC.